This T cell receptor beta chain appears in the sequencing data of a study of OX40 agonist ivuxolimab in advanced cancers. Across the study: Patients received ivuxolimab, an intravenous treatment, every 2 weeks at 0.01 to 10 mg/kg.

Deletions cut 5 bases from V and 0 bases from J, with 17 bases between. This CDR3 comprises 17 residues. Per germline, CDR1 SGHVS and CDR2 FNYEAQ. Cycle 7 day 1, cycle 4 day 1, and baseline were the timepoints at which blood was sampled. Clones were sequenced by immunoSEQ multiplex PCR, and TCRdb holds only the in-frame ones, with some missing. The sample has 37,000 or so clones, roughly 84% seen once; the top ten hold roughly 20%. This rearrangement joins TRBV7-6 to TRBJ1-5, with D hard to call. The sample consisted of CD4+ or CD8+ T cells sorted from blood, taken in a trial of the OX40 agonist ivuxolimab. The receptor's source is an adult with an advanced solid tumor such as melanoma, head and neck, liver or kidney cancer. The CDR3 nucleotides read TGTGCCAGCAGCCTAGGATCCGGGCTATATAGCAATCAGCCCCAGCATTTT. This gives the protein CASSLGSGLYSNQPQHF.